This T cell receptor (beta chain) originates from a study of blood T cell repertoires in COVID-19 (dated by TCRdb to about 2020). In terms of the full investigation: Collaborator samples came from the United States, Italy and Spain and covered acute and convalescent phases of COVID-19. The material from the prospective study consisted of cDNA or gDNA derived from T cells, B-cell-depleted T cells, or PBMCs. Deeply sampled blood TCRbeta repertoires from subjects exposed to, actively infected with, or recovered from COVID-19 were included in the dataset. The repertoires were made available in a free public database intended to serve as a resource for research on the immune response to SARS-CoV-2. Samples were obtained from the ongoing ImmuneRACE study (first 160 participants) and from over 1,000 subjects provided by 6 global collaborators. Nearly every sample came with metadata listing a de-identified subject ID, COVID-19 status, age in years and sex. Where available, HLA class I and class II types were taken from metadata supplied by the sample provider and were not determined by assay-based typing.

In the case of this clone: Its antigen specificity is not known. Base qualities are not recorded, but no much larger clone differs from it by a single base.

Each collaborating institution followed its own protocols to collect whole blood in K2EDTA tubes. For TCRbeta analysis, collaborators shipped samples as frozen whole blood, isolated PBMCs, or DNA extracted from either of those sample types. TCRbeta CDR3 regions were amplified from genomic DNA using the immunoSEQ Assay, a bias-controlled multiplex PCR. Per the original workflow: Nucleated cell counts per sample were estimated from amplification of reference gene primers within the assay. To quantify the absolute abundance of each unique TCRbeta CDR3 rearrangement, sequence reads were collapsed and filtered. For each sample, productive Simpson clonality was calculated by taking the square root of Simpson's diversity index across productive rearrangements. TCRdb provides this immuneACCESS table in a form limited to in-frame rearrangements. Some clones are lacking; in checked studies, under half of them reflect an unresolved V gene, and why the rest are absent is not known. The V and J calls and clone size come from that table; D and trimming were worked out from the DNA. The sample profile shows tens of thousands of clones; 82% of them were found once. Of the sample, about 17% is held by the ten largest clones.

Study-level results and caveats: How much clinical and demographic metadata was included differed by source and by participant, and the metadata was provided uncurated.

From the cysteine up to the phenylalanine, the CDR3 has a length of 20 residues. Only CDR3 DNA remains: 60 bases, in frame from the first base. CDR1 KGHDR and CDR2 SFDVKD are derived from the germline V gene. V loses 2 bases, J loses 0 bases, and the germline ends lie 19 bases apart. The source material was peripheral blood. The rearrangement combines TRBV24-1 with TRBJ1-6; possibly the D gene is TRBD1, per 5 matching bases. The receptor comes from a human donor in a cohort sampled during active COVID-19. CDR3 sequence: CATSDSTVGGGSSYNSPLHF. Read as DNA, the sequence is TGTGCCACCAGTGATTCCACGGTGGGGGGGGGAAGCTCCTATAATTCACCCCTCCACTTT.